Detailed here is one T cell receptor beta chain. Germline V gene data show CDR1 as LNHDA and CDR2 as SQIVND (reference sequence). CDR3 length equals 13 residues. Trimming cost V 3 bases and J 5 bases, with 10 bases left between them. This entry belongs to a study of shared clonotypes between healthy human individuals. The protocol was immunoSEQ multiplex PCR, while the TCRdb copy is restricted to in-frame clones and leaves out a portion. The sample has over a million clones; roughly 96% are singletons. Sequenced material: naive CD4+ T cells sorted from blood. Noted subset: CD45RA+ positively selected. The chain links TRBV19 to TRBJ2-5; unclear D gene. The sequence was obtained from a man between 25 and 39 years old in good health. The DNA for the CDR3 is TGTGCCAGTAGTATCGGTCAAGGGGAGACCCAGTACTTC. It yields the protein CASSIGQGETQYF.